Reported below is one T cell receptor beta chain. No antigen is known for it. The sample comes from a study of blood T cells in healthy people across ages. On the study more broadly: Capturing about one barcoded beta molecule per two T cells was achieved by template switching. Notes on the study in general: Per-million-T-cell TCR beta diversity fell roughly linearly with age.

Primers used in a second PCR of about 7 to 12 cycles were a sample-barcoded 5' primer and a J-beta primer mix. Every molecule of cDNA carried a tag from a template-switch adaptor with 12 random nucleotides. CDR3-containing paired-end reads numbered at least 3 million in each sample. TCRdb analysed the 5' RACE reads with MiXCR anew, one entry per CDR3 protein. The table lists approximately 790,000 distinct CDR3 sequences, approximately 59% of them singletons, with around a quarter in the top ten. This CDR3 comprises 16 residues. Germline V gene sequence: CDR1 SGHRS, CDR2 YFSETQ. V gave up 4 bases and J gave up 5 bases; unmatched junction bases: 10.

This sequence was found in a man under 40 in good health. What was sequenced was blood. The rearrangement links TRBV5-1 to TRBJ1-5, with 9 positions matching TRBD1. The CDR3 DNA follows: TGCGCCAGCAGCAGACCAGTACAGGGGGCGGATCAGCCCCAGCATTTT. Its protein product is CASSRPVQGADQPQHF.